These 9 T cell receptor beta chains share one sample of origin, sequenced in a study of chemoradiotherapy in HPV16-positive cancers (dated by TCRdb to between 2021 and 2022). The method was the immunoSEQ multiplex PCR assay. TCRdb obtained this table from immuneACCESS and retained in-frame rearrangements with V and J assigned. These tables miss some clones; where compared with another copy, unresolved V genes account for less than half of the shortfall, and the remainder is unexplained. Recorded for this sample are about 34,000 clones; approximately 92% of them occurred a single time. Approximately 3.7% of the sample is held by the ten biggest clonotypes. Sequenced material: blood, taken from a patient who underwent chemoradiotherapy. The source of these receptors is a human donor with HPV-associated anogenital cancer.

This clone has more than one count but fewer than ten. The genes are TRBV18 and TRBJ2-7; a possible D gene is TRBD1 (6 bases). Germline lookup yields CDR1 KGHSH and CDR2 LQKENI. The CDR3 sequence is 13 residues long. V was clipped by 2 bases and J by 7 bases, with 12 bases between them. The CDR3 DNA reads TGTGCCAGCTCACCAAAACAGGGCCGGGAGCAGTACTTC. It translates to CASSPKQGREQYF.

The V gene is TRBV6-1, the J gene TRBJ1-1, with 9 nucleotides matching TRBD1. Germline CDR1 MNHNS, CDR2 SASEGT. The CDR3 covers 13 residues. The junction had 4 bases not matched to a gene; V was cut back by 11 bases and J by 0 bases. CDR3 sequence reads: CAGRTGVNTEAFF. CDR3 nucleotide sequence: TGTGCCGGAAGGACAGGGGTGAACACTGAAGCTTTCTTT.

The DNA of the CDR3 is TGTGCCTGGAGGGGGGGGTACGATTCACCCCTCCACTTT. The encoded protein is CAWRGGYDSPLHF. J is TRBJ1-6 and V is TRBV30; a possible D gene is TRBD1 (5 bases). V gave up 3 bases and J gave up 8 bases, with 11 bases separating them. This CDR3 has 13 residues. From germline, CDR1 is GTSNPN and CDR2 SVGIG (reference sequence).

This chain joins TRBV18 and TRBJ2-3; D is unclear. The CDR3 totals 15 residues. Germline V gene sequence: CDR1 KGHSH, CDR2 LQKENI. Trimming left V 5 bases short and J 0 bases short, with 12 bases between. For the CDR3, the DNA is TGTGCCAGCTCAGGATTGGCAGCTAGCACAGATACGCAGTATTTT. Translating gives CASSGLAASTDTQYF.

The chain combines TRBV19 with TRBJ1-1; D uncertain. Germline CDR1 and CDR2: LNHDA and SQIVND (reference sequence). Trimming removed 10 bases at V and 4 bases at J, with 13 bases between. The CDR3 loop spans 12 amino acids. The CDR3 reads CATKTGITEAFF. The CDR3 DNA follows: TGTGCCACGAAGACCGGGATCACTGAAGCTTTCTTT.

The J gene is TRBJ1-2, the V gene TRBV19; 7 bases agree with TRBD1. CDR1 and CDR2 from the germline V gene are LNHDA and SQIVND (reference sequence). CDR3 length equals 14 residues. V lost 7 bases to trimming and J lost 4 bases; unmatched junction nucleotides: 9. The DNA for the CDR3 is TGTGCCAGTACTCGAACAGGGGAGTTCTATGGCTACACCTTC. Translated, it gives CASTRTGEFYGYTF.

Only one count was recorded for this clone. The chain links TRBV5-1 to TRBJ2-7, with D unresolved. V was cut by 1 base and J by 1 base, with 12 bases left in between. The CDR3 spans 15 residues. From germline, CDR1 is SGHRS and CDR2 YFSETQ. The CDR3, as DNA: TGCGCCAGCAGCTTGATGGAGTTTGCATCCTACGAGCAGTACTTC. The encoded protein is CASSLMEFASYEQYF.

The chain has TRBV6-4 and TRBJ1-2, with D perhaps matching TRBD1 (6 bases). Germline lookup yields CDR1 MRHNA and CDR2 SNTAGT. This CDR3 is 16 amino acids long. Trimming pared 0 bases from V and 5 bases from J, leaving 16 bases between. The CDR3 nucleotides are TGTGCCAGCAGTGACTCGACTCGGGGGGCCCCTTATGGCTACACCTTC. This codes for CASSDSTRGAPYGYTF.

This clone was counted a single time. V gene TRBV4-1 combines with J gene TRBJ1-1, with D unclear. Germline CDR1 is MGHRA and CDR2 is YSYEKL. V lost 1 base and J 1 base, leaving 7 bases between the germline ends. CDR3 size: 14 residues. Written as DNA, the CDR3 is TGCGCCAGCAGCCAAGGGCACCAGAACACTGAAGCTTTCTTT. It specifies CASSQGHQNTEAFF.